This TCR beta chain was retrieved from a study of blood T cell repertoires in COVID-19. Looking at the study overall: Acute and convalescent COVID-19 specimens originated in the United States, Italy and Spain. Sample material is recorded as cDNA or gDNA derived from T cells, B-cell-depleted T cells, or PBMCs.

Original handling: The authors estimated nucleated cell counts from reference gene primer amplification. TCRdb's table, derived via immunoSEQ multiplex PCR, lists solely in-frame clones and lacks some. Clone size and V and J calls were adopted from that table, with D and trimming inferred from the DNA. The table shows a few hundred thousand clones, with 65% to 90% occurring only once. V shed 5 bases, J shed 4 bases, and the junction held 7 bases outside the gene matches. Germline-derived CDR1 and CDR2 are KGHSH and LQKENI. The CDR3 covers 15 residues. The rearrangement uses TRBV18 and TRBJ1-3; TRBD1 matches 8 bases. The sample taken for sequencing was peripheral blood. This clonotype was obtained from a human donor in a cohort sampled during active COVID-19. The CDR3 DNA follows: TGTGCCAGCTCATCTGGACAGGGTCAGGGAAACACCATATATTTT. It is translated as CASSSGQGQGNTIYF.